This T cell receptor beta chain was captured in a study of long-term antiretroviral therapy in people with HIV. Study as a whole: Specimens dating back about a decade before the 2015 immediate-ART recommendation are the oldest included.

Per donor, a minimum of one pre-ART and a minimum of two post-ART PBMC samples were available. A v3.0 immunoSEQ assay was performed at survey level. Per-sample TRB depth target: about 35,000-50,000 T-cell genomes. The assay was immunoSEQ multiplex PCR, and TCRdb's table has in-frame clones only and misses some. This table holds tens of thousands of clones, roughly 80% found once. General study results and limits: ART adherence, viral resistance and therapy changes went unrecorded.

About this clone: Its specificity is unknown.

The germline V and J ends were trimmed by 3 bases and 3 bases, with 15 bases remaining between them. CDR1 is SGHRS and CDR2 is YFSETQ in the germline V gene. CDR3 length equals 15 residues. The rearrangement links TRBV5-1 to TRBJ1-2; D may be TRBD1 (5 bases). The sample in question was unsorted PBMCs, obtained 0.8 years after starting antiretroviral therapy. This TCR was recovered from a woman aged 18 to 35 with HIV. For the CDR3, the DNA is TGCGCCAGCAGCTCATTGCGGGGCAGGGACTATGGCTACACCTTC. Translating it yields CASSSLRGRDYGYTF. Using reference TRBV5-1 and TRBJ1-2 for the parts outside the CDR3, the full variable domain is KAGVTQTPRYLIKTRGQQVTLSCSPISGHRSVSWYQQTPGQGLQFLFEYFSETQRNKGNFPGRFSGRQFSNSRSEMNVSTLELGDSALYLCASSSLRGRDYGYTFGSGTRLTVV.